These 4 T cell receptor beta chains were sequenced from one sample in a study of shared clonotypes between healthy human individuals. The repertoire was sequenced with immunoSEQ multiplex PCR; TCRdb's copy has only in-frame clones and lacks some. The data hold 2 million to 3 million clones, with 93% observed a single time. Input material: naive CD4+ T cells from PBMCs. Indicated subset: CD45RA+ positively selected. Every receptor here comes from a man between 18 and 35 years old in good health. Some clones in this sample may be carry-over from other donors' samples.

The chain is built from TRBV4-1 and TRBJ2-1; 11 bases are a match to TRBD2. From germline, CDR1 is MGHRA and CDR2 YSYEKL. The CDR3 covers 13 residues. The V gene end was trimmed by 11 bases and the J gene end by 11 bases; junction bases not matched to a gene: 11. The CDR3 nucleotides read TGCGCCGCAGGGACTAGCGGAAATTATAAGCAGTTCTTC. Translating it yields CAAGTSGNYKQFF.

The CDR3 protein is CASSPTSENFGTQYF. The CDR3 DNA reads as TGTGCCAGCTCACCAACTAGCGAGAACTTCGGGACCCAGTACTTC. The chain is built from TRBV18 and TRBJ2-5; TRBD2 aligns across 7 bases. Germline V lookup: CDR1 KGHSH, CDR2 LQKENI. Unmatched junction bases numbered 10, after V lost 2 bases and J lost 7 bases. CDR3 size: 15 residues.

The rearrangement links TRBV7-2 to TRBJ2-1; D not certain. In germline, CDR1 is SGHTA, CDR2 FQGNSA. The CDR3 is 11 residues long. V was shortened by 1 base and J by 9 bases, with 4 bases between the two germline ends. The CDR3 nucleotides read TGTGCCAGCAGCTTAGTATTTGAGCAGTTCTTC. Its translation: CASSLVFEQFF.

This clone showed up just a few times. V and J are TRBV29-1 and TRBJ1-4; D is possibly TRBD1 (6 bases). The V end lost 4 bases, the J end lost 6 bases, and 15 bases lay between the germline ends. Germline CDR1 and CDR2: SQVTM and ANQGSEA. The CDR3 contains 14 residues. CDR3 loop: CSVAQDRDDEKLFF. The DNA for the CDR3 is TGCAGCGTTGCTCAGGACAGAGATGATGAAAAACTGTTTTTT.